This T cell receptor beta chain was captured by sequencing in a study of blood T cell repertoires in COVID-19. The recovered donors of Cohort 3 showed two negative PCRs, clearance, or symptom resolution. Data came from immunoSEQ multiplex PCR; TCRdb stores just in-frame clones and leaves some out. This sample has about 310,000 clones, with 89% found just once. V lost 3 bases and J lost 0, with 9 bases in between. Germline loops: CDR1 SGHAT, CDR2 FQDESV (reference sequence). This CDR3 is built from 15 residues. V usage is TRBV11-1 and J usage is TRBJ2-1, with D possibly TRBD2 on 5 matching bases. Input material: PBMCs or T cells enriched from blood (not recorded which). The sequence came from a man aged 55 to 70 who had recovered from COVID-19. CDR3 in amino acids: CASSFRADSYNEQFF. In DNA, the CDR3 is TGTGCCAGCAGCTTCCGAGCGGACTCCTACAATGAGCAGTTCTTC.